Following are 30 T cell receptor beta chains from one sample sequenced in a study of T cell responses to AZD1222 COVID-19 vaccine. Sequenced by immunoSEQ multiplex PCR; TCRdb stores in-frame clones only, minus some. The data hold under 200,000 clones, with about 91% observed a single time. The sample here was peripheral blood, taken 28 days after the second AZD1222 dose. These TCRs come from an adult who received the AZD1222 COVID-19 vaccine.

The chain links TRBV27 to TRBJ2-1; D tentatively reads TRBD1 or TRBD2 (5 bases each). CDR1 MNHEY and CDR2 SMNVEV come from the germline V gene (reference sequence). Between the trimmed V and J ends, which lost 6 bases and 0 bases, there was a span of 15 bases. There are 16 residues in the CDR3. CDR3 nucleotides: TGTGCCAGCAGGATAGGGGCGGGCCGCTCCTACAATGAGCAGTTCTTC. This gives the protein CASRIGAGRSYNEQFF.

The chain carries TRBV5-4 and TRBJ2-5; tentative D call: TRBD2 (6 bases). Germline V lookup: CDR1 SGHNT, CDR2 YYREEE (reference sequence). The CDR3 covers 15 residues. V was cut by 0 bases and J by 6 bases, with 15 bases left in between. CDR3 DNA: TGTGCCAGCAGCTTGGAAGGGACTGGTTGGAAGACCCAGTACTTC. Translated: CASSLEGTGWKTQYF.

The CDR3 DNA follows: TGTGCCTACAGTACCGGGACAGGTGATGGCTACACCTTC. It yields the protein CAYSTGTGDGYTF. This chain uses TRBV30 with TRBJ1-2; the match to TRBD1 covers 8 bases. CDR3 length: 13 amino acids. V trimming: 7 bases; J trimming: 6 bases; junction bases outside the gene matches: 10. CDR1 is GTSNPN and CDR2 is SVGIG in the germline V gene (reference sequence).

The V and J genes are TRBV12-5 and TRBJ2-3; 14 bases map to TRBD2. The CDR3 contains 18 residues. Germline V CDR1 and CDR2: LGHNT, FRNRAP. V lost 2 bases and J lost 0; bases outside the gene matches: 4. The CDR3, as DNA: TGTGCTAGTGGTTTGCCCCGACTAGCGGGAGGGAGCACAGATACGCAGTATTTT. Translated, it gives CASGLPRLAGGSTDTQYF.

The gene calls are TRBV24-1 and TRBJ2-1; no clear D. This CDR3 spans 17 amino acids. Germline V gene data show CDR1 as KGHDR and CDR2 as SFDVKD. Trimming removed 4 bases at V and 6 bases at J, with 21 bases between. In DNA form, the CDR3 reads TGTGCCACCAGTGACCCCTTCCGCTATCCCCCCTCCAATGAGCAGTTCTTC. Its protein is CATSDPFRYPPSNEQFF.

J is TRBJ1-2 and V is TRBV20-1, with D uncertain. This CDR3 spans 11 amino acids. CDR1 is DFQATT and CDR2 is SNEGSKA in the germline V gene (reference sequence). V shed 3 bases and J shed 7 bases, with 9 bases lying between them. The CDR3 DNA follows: TGCAGTGCTAGGGGCAGAAGTGGCTACACCTTC. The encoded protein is CSARGRSGYTF.

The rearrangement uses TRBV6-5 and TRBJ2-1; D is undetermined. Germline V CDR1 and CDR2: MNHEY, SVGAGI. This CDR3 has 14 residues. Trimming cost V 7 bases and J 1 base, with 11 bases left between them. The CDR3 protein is CASITTDSYNEQFF. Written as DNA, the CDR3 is TGTGCCAGCATTACAACGGATTCCTACAATGAGCAGTTCTTC.

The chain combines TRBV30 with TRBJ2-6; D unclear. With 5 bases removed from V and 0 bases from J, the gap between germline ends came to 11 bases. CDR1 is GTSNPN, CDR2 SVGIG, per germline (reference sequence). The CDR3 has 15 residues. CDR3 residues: CAWETPYSGANVLTF. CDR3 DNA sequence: TGTGCCTGGGAGACCCCATACTCTGGGGCCAACGTCCTGACTTTC.

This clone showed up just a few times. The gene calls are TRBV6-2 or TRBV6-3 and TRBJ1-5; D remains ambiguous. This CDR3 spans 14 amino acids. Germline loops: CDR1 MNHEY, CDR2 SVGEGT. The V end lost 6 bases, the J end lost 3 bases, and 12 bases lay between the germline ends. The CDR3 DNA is TGTGCCAGCAGCCCCGGACGGTTCAATCAGCCCCAGCATTTT. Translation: CASSPGRFNQPQHF.

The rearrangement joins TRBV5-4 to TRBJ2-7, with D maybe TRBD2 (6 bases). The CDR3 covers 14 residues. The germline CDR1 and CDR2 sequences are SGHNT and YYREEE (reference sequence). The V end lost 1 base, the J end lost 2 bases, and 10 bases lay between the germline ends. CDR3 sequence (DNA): TGTGCCAGCAGCTTGCCGGGACTGACCTACGAGCAGTACTTC. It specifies CASSLPGLTYEQYF.

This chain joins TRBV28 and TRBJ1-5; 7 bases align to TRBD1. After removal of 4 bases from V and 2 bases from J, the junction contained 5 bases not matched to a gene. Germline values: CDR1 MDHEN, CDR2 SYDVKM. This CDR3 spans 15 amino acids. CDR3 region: CASSSRGWGNQPQHF. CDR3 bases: TGTGCCAGCAGTTCCAGGGGGTGGGGCAATCAGCCCCAGCATTTT.

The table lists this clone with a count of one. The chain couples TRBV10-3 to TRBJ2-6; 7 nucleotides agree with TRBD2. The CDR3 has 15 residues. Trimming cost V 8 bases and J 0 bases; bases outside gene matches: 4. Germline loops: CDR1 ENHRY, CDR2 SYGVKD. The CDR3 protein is CAIGEGISGANVLTF. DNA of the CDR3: TGTGCCATCGGGGAGGGGATCTCTGGGGCCAACGTCCTGACTTTC.

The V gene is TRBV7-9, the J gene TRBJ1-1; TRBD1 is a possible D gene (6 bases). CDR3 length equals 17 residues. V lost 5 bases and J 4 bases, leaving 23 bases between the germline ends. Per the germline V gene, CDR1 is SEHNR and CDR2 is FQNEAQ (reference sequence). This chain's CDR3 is CASSPRGTDPLGTEAFF. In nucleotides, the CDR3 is TGTGCCAGCAGCCCGAGGGGGACCGACCCTCTGGGCACTGAAGCTTTCTTT.

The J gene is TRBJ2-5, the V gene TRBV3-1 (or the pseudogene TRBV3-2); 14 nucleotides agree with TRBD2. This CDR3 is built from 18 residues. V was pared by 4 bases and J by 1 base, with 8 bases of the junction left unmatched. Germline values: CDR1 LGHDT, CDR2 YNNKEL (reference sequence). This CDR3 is CASSPWTSGGLLQETQYF. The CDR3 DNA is TGTGCCAGCAGCCCTTGGACTAGCGGGGGGCTCCTCCAAGAGACCCAGTACTTC.

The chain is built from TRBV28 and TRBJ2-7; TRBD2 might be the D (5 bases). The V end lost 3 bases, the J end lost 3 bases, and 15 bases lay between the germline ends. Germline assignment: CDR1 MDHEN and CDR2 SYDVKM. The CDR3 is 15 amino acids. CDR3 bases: TGTGCCAGCAGTTTTGAGAAGGACGGGAACTACGAGCAGTACTTC. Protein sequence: CASSFEKDGNYEQYF.

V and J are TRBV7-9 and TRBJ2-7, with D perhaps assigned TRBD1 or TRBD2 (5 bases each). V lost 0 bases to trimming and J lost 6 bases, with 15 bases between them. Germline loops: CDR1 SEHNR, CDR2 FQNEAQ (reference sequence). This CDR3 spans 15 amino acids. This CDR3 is CASSLAQGARVEQYF. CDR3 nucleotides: TGTGCCAGCAGCTTAGCGCAGGGAGCGAGGGTCGAGCAGTACTTC.

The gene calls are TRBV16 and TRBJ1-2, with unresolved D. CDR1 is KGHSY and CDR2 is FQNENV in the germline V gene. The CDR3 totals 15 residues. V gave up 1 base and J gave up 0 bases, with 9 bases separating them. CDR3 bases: TGTGCCAGCAGCCAATGGAGGGAAGCTAACTATGGCTACACCTTC. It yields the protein CASSQWREANYGYTF.

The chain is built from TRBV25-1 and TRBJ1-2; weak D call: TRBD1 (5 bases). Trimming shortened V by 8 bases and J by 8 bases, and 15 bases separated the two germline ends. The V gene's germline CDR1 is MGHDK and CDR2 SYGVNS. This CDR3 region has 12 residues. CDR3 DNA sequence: TGTGCCAGCCACGGGGCAGGGCCCGGCTACACCTTC. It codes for CASHGAGPGYTF.

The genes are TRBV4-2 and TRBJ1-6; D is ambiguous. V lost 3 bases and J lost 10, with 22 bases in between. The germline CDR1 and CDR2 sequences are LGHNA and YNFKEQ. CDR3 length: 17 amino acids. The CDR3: CASSHAQDPAGGSPLHF. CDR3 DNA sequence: TGTGCCAGCAGCCATGCCCAGGATCCCGCTGGAGGATCACCCCTCCACTTT.

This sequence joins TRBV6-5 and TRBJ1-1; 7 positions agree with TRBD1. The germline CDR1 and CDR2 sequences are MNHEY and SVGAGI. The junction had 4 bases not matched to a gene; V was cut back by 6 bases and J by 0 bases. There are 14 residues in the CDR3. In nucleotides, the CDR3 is TGTGCCAGCAGGAGGGGGCCCCTGAACACTGAAGCTTTCTTT. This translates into CASRRGPLNTEAFF.

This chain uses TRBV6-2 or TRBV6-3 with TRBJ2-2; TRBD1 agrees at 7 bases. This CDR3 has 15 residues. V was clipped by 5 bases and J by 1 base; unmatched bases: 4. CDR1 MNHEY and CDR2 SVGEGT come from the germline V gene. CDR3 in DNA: TGTGCCAGCAGTAGACAGGGCCTGAACACCGGGGAGCTGTTTTTT. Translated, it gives CASSRQGLNTGELFF.

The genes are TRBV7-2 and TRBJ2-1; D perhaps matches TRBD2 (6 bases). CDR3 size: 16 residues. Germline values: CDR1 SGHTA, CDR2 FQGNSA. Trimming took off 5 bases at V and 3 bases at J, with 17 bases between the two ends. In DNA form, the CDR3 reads TGTGCCAGCAGCCCCCAGGGAGGTGGAGGCTACAATGAGCAGTTCTTC. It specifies CASSPQGGGGYNEQFF.

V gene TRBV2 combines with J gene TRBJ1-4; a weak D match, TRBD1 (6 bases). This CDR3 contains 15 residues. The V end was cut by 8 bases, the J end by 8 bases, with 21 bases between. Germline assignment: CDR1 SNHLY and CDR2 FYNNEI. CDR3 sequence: CASRVQGGGVEKLFF. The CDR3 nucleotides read TGTGCCAGCCGAGTACAGGGCGGGGGCGTAGAAAAACTGTTTTTT.

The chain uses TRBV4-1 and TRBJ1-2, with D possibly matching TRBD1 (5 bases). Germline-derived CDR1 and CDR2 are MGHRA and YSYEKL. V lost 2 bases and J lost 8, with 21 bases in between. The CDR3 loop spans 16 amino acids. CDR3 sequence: CASSQKGSGKSSGYTF. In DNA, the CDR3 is TGCGCCAGCAGCCAAAAGGGCTCAGGGAAGTCTTCGGGCTACACCTTC.

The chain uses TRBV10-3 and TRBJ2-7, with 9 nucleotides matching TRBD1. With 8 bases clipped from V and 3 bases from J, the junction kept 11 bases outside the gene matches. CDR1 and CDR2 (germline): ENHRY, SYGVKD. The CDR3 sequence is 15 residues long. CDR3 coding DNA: TGTGCCATCTACCGCTTGTGGGACAGGGACTACGAGCAGTACTTC. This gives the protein CAIYRLWDRDYEQYF.

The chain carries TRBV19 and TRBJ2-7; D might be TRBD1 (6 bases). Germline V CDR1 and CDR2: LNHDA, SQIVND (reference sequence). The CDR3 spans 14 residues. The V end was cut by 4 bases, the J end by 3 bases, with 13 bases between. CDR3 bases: TGTGCCAGTAGTACTTCGGGACACAACTACGAGCAGTACTTC. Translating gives CASSTSGHNYEQYF.

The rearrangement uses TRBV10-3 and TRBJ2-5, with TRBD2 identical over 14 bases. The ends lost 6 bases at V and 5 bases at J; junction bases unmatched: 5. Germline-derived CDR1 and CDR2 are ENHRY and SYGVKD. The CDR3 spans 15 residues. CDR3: CAIRGTSGSPETQYF. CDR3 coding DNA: TGTGCCATCAGGGGGACTAGCGGGAGTCCGGAGACCCAGTACTTC.

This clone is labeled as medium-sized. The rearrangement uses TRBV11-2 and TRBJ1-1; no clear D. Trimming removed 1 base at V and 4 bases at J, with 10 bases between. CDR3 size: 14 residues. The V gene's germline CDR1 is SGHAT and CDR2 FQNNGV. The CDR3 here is CASSLVLRGTEAFF. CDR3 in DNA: TGTGCCAGCAGCTTAGTTTTGCGGGGCACTGAAGCTTTCTTT. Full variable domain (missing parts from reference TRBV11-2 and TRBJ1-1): EAGVAQSPRYKIIEKRQSVAFWCNPISGHATLYWYQQILGQGPKLLIQFQNNGVVDDSQLPKDRFSAERLKGVDSTLKIQPAKLEDSAVYLCASSLVLRGTEAFFGQGTRLTVV.

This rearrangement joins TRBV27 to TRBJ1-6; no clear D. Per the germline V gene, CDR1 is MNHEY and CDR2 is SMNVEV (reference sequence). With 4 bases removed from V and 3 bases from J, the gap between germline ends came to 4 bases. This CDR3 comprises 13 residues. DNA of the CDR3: TGTGCCAGCAGTTCTTACTATAATTCACCCCTCCACTTT. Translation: CASSSYYNSPLHF.

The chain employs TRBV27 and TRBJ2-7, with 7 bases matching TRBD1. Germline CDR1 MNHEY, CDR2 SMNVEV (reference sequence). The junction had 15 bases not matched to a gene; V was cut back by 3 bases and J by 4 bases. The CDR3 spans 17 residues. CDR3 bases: TGTGCCAGCAGTTTGTTTTTTGTGTTAGGGGGCGAGTACGAGCAGTACTTC. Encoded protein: CASSLFFVLGGEYEQYF.